A single sample gave rise to the 24 T cell receptor beta chains below, sequenced in a study of OX40 agonist ivuxolimab in advanced cancers. Assay used: immunoSEQ multiplex PCR; TCRdb lists only in-frame clones, some missing. Of 60,000 to 75,000 clones in the sample, 80% were seen once. The sequences come from CD4+ or CD8+ T cells sorted from blood, collected in a trial of the OX40 agonist ivuxolimab. These TCRs come from an adult with an advanced solid tumor such as melanoma, head and neck, liver or kidney cancer.

In its sample, this clone was seen a few times. The chain combines TRBV6-1 with TRBJ1-1; D ambiguous. The CDR3 extends over 12 amino acids. V gave up 6 bases and J gave up 2 bases, with 7 bases separating them. CDR1 is MNHNS and CDR2 is SASEGT in the germline V gene. The CDR3: CASRFSNTEAFF. The CDR3 DNA sequence: TGTGCCAGCAGGTTCAGTAACACTGAAGCTTTCTTT.

The chain combines TRBV5-5 with TRBJ2-2, with D perhaps matching TRBD2 (6 bases). This CDR3 is built from 16 residues. Per germline, CDR1 SGHKS and CDR2 YYEKEE (reference sequence). V lost 3 bases, J lost 1 base, and 13 bases lay in between. The DNA for the CDR3 is TGTGCCAGCAGCTGGGGCGGGGCTCTGAACACCGGGGAGCTGTTTTTT. Translating gives CASSWGGALNTGELFF.

V and J are TRBV6-6 and TRBJ1-2; 8 bases align to TRBD1. CDR3 length equals 12 residues. V dropped 5 bases and J dropped 5; count of bases not matched to a gene: 1. Germline CDR1 and CDR2: MNHNY and SVGAGI (reference sequence). The CDR3 loop reads CASSQGAYGYTF. CDR3 DNA sequence: TGTGCCAGCAGTCAGGGGGCGTATGGCTACACCTTC.

The chain carries TRBV11-3 and TRBJ2-7, with 11 bases identical to TRBD2. V lost 1 base and J lost 2; bases outside the gene matches: 1. Germline loops: CDR1 SGHNT, CDR2 YENEEA. The CDR3 runs to 15 residues. CDR3: CASSLGLAGTYEQYF. CDR3 in DNA: TGTGCCAGCAGCTTAGGACTAGCGGGGACCTACGAGCAGTACTTC.

The genes are TRBV9 and TRBJ2-3, with 10 bases fitting TRBD2. The germline CDR1 and CDR2 sequences are SGDLS and YYNGEE. The CDR3 sequence is 17 residues long. V dropped 3 bases and J dropped 1; count of bases not matched to a gene: 8. CDR3 in DNA: TGTGCCAGCAGCGCATCTGCGAGCGGGGGGGGCACAGATACGCAGTATTTT. Encoded protein: CASSASASGGGTDTQYF.

The chain links TRBV5-8 to TRBJ1-2; D is unclear. The germline V gene has CDR1 SGHTS and CDR2 YDEGEE. Trimming left V 4 bases short and J 4 bases short, with 11 bases between. This CDR3 comprises 13 residues. CDR3 sequence: CASSARAAYGYTF. The CDR3 nucleotides read TGTGCCAGCAGCGCCCGGGCGGCCTATGGCTACACCTTC. Using reference TRBV5-8 and TRBJ1-2 for the parts outside the CDR3, the full variable domain is EAGVTQSPTHLIKTRGQQATLRCSPISGHTSVYWYQQALGLGLQFLLWYDEGEERNRGNFPPRFSGRQFPNYSSELNVNALELEDSALYLCASSARAAYGYTFGSGTRLTVV.

The rearrangement joins TRBV18 to TRBJ1-5; 10 nucleotides match TRBD1. The junction had 8 bases not matched to a gene; V was cut back by 5 bases and J by 4 bases. CDR3 length equals 16 residues. The V gene's germline CDR1 is KGHSH and CDR2 LQKENI. The CDR3 DNA is TGTGCCAGCTCAATGAACGGACAGGGGGTGAATCAGCCCCAGCATTTT. This translates into CASSMNGQGVNQPQHF.

This chain uses TRBV30 with TRBJ1-1; D remains unclear. The germline V gene encodes CDR1 GTSNPN and CDR2 SVGIG (reference sequence). V was shortened by 0 bases and J by 5 bases, with 10 bases between the two germline ends. The CDR3 contains 13 residues. Here the CDR3 reads CAWSVIGETEAFF. In nucleotides, the CDR3 is TGTGCCTGGAGTGTTATAGGAGAGACTGAAGCTTTCTTT.

The gene calls are TRBV30 and TRBJ1-5; tentatively, D is TRBD1 (5 bases). The CDR3 runs 16 residues. Per germline, CDR1 GTSNPN and CDR2 SVGIG (reference sequence). Trimming pared 3 bases from V and 1 base from J, leaving 16 bases between. The CDR3 is CAWRSYPGTSNQPQHF. The CDR3 DNA sequence: TGTGCCTGGAGATCTTACCCGGGGACCAGCAATCAGCCCCAGCATTTT.

J is TRBJ1-5 and V is TRBV2; D might be TRBD1 (6 bases). The germline V and J ends were trimmed by 4 bases and 5 bases, with 12 bases remaining between them. CDR3 length: 14 residues. Germline V gene sequence: CDR1 SNHLY, CDR2 FYNNEI. CDR3 sequence reads: CASSAQGKDQPQHF. In DNA form, the CDR3 reads TGTGCCAGCAGTGCACAGGGCAAGGATCAGCCCCAGCATTTT.

The chain has TRBV19 and TRBJ1-4; D is unclear. Between the trimmed V and J ends, which lost 4 bases and 0 bases, there was a span of 9 bases. Per the germline V gene, CDR1 is LNHDA and CDR2 is SQIVND (reference sequence). The CDR3 length is 15 residues. CDR3: CASSRAQATNEKLFF. The CDR3 nucleotides are TGTGCCAGTAGTAGGGCCCAAGCAACTAATGAAAAACTGTTTTTT.

The V call is TRBV5-1, the J call TRBJ2-1; D possibly matches TRBD1 or TRBD2 (5 bases each). Per the germline V gene, CDR1 is SGHRS and CDR2 is YFSETQ. Trimming took 1 base from V and 9 from J, leaving 20 bases between them. The CDR3 loop spans 16 amino acids. CDR3 sequence reads: CASSLSWGSGGSEQFF. CDR3 DNA sequence: TGCGCCAGCAGCTTGAGTTGGGGGTCGGGCGGTAGTGAGCAGTTCTTC.

The genes are TRBV10-3 and TRBJ1-3; tentative D call: TRBD1 (5 bases). This CDR3 spans 15 amino acids. Germline V CDR1 and CDR2: ENHRY, SYGVKD. V was trimmed by 2 bases and J by 0 bases, leaving 8 bases between them. The CDR3 reads CAISEGGTSGNTIYF. As DNA, the CDR3 is TGTGCCATCAGTGAGGGCGGGACCTCTGGAAACACCATATATTTT.

V usage is TRBV7-9 and J usage is TRBJ2-7, with D possibly matching TRBD1 (6 bases). The CDR3 is 14 amino acids. The germline V gene encodes CDR1 SEHNR and CDR2 FQNEAQ (reference sequence). The V end lost 5 bases, the J end lost 2 bases, and 13 bases lay between the germline ends. The CDR3 region is CASSPSWTAYEQYF. CDR3 bases: TGTGCCAGCAGCCCAAGTTGGACAGCCTACGAGCAGTACTTC.

This chain uses TRBV2 with TRBJ1-1; TRBD1 aligns across 9 bases. Germline assignment: CDR1 SNHLY and CDR2 FYNNEI. The CDR3 totals 15 residues. V was clipped by 5 bases and J by 1 base; unmatched bases: 5. CDR3 region: CASSLQGAGNTEAFF. CDR3 nucleotides: TGTGCCAGCAGTTTACAGGGGGCAGGGAACACTGAAGCTTTCTTT.

The rearrangement joins TRBV4-1 to TRBJ1-1; D is unclear. The germline V gene has CDR1 MGHRA and CDR2 YSYEKL. This CDR3 region has 15 residues. V lost 2 bases and J lost 1, with 11 bases in between. CDR3 loop: CASSQHEIPNTEAFF. For the CDR3, the DNA is TGCGCCAGCAGCCAACACGAGATCCCGAACACTGAAGCTTTCTTT.

The rearrangement uses TRBV29-1 and TRBJ1-1; perhaps TRBD1 as D (5 bases). Trimming left V 0 bases short and J 3 bases short, with 11 bases between. Germline-derived CDR1 and CDR2 are SQVTM and ANQGSEA. This CDR3 is 14 amino acids long. CDR3 region: CSVEDQGWYTEAFF. The CDR3 DNA is TGCAGCGTTGAAGATCAGGGTTGGTACACTGAAGCTTTCTTT. Based on the CDR3 plus reference TRBV29-1 and TRBJ1-1, the full variable domain is SAVISQKPSRDICQRGTSLTIQCQVDSQVTMMFWYRQQPGQSLTLIATANQGSEATYESGFVIDKFPISRPNLTFSTLTVSNMSPEDSSIYLCSVEDQGWYTEAFFGQGTRLTVV.

The V and J genes are TRBV6-5 and TRBJ1-1; D is ambiguous. CDR1 is MNHEY and CDR2 is SVGAGI in the germline V gene. V was shortened by 6 bases and J by 4 bases, with 9 bases between the two germline ends. This CDR3 is built from 12 residues. The CDR3 region is CASRRFGTEAFF. Here the CDR3 DNA reads TGTGCCAGCAGACGGTTCGGCACTGAAGCTTTCTTT.

V is TRBV5-1 and J is TRBJ2-2; no clear D gene. Germline CDR1 SGHRS, CDR2 YFSETQ. The CDR3 is made up of 15 amino acids. V lost 4 bases, J lost 6 bases, and 16 bases lay in between. The CDR3, as DNA: TGCGCCAGCAGCGTAGAATGGGCGCTGGCCGGGGAGCTGTTTTTT. Translated: CASSVEWALAGELFF.

This chain joins TRBV15 and TRBJ1-1, with TRBD1 matching 8 bases. V was pared by 2 bases and J by 1 base, with 3 bases of the junction left unmatched. The CDR3 totals 15 residues. Germline CDR1 reads LNHNV; CDR2 reads YYDKDF (reference sequence). The CDR3 protein is CATSRQGAGNTEAFF. Written as DNA, the CDR3 is TGTGCCACCAGCAGACAGGGGGCCGGGAACACTGAAGCTTTCTTT.

This rearrangement joins TRBV19 to TRBJ1-2; the D gene is possibly TRBD1 (5 bases). Germline loops: CDR1 LNHDA, CDR2 SQIVND (reference sequence). This CDR3 has 14 residues. V lost 4 bases and J lost 2, with 11 bases in between. The CDR3 DNA follows: TGTGCCAGTAGTAACAGGCAATTAAACTATGGCTACACCTTC. This sequence encodes CASSNRQLNYGYTF.

This chain uses TRBV20-1 with TRBJ2-1; D is uncertain. V was cut by 5 bases and J by 10 bases, with 12 bases left in between. The CDR3 spans 11 residues. Germline V lookup: CDR1 DFQATT, CDR2 SNEGSKA (reference sequence). The CDR3 loop reads CSASWAIEQFF. The DNA for the CDR3 is TGCAGTGCTTCATGGGCCATCGAGCAGTTCTTC.

This clone occurred a few times. The J gene is TRBJ2-1, the V gene TRBV5-4; D ambiguous. Trimming cost V 3 bases and J 8 bases, with 15 bases left between them. This CDR3 region has 14 residues. Germline V gives CDR1 SGHNT, CDR2 YYREEE (reference sequence). The CDR3 loop is CASSSPLSGDEQFF. As DNA, the CDR3 is TGTGCCAGCAGCTCGCCCCTATCCGGCGATGAGCAGTTCTTC.

This clone has a single count. This chain uses TRBV5-5 with TRBJ1-5; TRBD1 aligns across 8 bases. V dropped 0 bases and J dropped 5; count of bases not matched to a gene: 4. The CDR3 extends over 15 amino acids. The V gene's germline CDR1 is SGHKS and CDR2 YYEKEE (reference sequence). The CDR3 protein is CASSLETGVYQPQHF. CDR3 in DNA: TGTGCCAGCAGCTTGGAGACAGGGGTATATCAGCCCCAGCATTTT.